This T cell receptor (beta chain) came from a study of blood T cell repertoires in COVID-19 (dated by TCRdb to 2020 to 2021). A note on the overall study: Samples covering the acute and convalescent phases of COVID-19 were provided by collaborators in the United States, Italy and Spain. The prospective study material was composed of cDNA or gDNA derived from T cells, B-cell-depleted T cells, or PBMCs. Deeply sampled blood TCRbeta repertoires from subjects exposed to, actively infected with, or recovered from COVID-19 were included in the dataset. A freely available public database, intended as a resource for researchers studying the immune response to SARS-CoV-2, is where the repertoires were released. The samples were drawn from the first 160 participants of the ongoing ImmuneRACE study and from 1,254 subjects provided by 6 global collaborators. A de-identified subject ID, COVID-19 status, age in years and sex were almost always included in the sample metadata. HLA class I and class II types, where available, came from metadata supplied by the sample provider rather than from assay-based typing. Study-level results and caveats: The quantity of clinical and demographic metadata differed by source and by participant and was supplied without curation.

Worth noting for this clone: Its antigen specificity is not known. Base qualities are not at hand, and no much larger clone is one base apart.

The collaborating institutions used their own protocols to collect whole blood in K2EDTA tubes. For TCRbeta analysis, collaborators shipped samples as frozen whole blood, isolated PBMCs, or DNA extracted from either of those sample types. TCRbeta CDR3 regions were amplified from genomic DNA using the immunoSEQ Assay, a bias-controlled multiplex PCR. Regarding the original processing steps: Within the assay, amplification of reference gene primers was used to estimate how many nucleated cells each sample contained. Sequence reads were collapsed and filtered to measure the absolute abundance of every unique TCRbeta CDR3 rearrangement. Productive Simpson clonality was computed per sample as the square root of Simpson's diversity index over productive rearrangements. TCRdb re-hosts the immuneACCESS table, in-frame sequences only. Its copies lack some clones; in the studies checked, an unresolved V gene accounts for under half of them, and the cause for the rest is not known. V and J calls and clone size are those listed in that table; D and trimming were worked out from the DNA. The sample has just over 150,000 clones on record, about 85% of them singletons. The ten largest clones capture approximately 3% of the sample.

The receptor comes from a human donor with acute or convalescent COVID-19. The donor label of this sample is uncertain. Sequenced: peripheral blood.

The CDR3 sequence is CASSFLTSSENTEAFF. The DNA is TGTGCCAGCAGCTTCCTGACAAGTTCAGAGAACACTGAAGCTTTCTTT. The chain was built from TRBV5-6 and TRBJ1-1; no confident D gene assignment can be made. Based on the germline V gene, the CDR1 and CDR2 sequences are SGHDT and YYEEEE. V drops 2 bases and J drops 1 base, leaving 15 bases in between. Measured from the cysteine to the phenylalanine, the CDR3 is 16 residues long. Only CDR3 DNA is held: 48 bases, read in frame from base 1.